This paragraph reports one T cell receptor (beta chain). Measured with immunoSEQ multiplex PCR; TCRdb has only the in-frame clones, and not every one. The sample has about 65,000 clones, nearly 85% seen once. The sample belongs to a study of blood T cell repertoires in COVID-19. The CDR3 is 15 amino acids. CDR1 and CDR2 from the germline V gene are GTSNPN and SVGIG (reference sequence). The V and J ends lost 4 bases and 4 bases respectively, with 17 bases between them. The clonotype was recovered from a human donor in a cohort sampled during active COVID-19. The sample was peripheral blood. The gene calls are TRBV30 and TRBJ1-3; D ambiguous. CDR3 in DNA: TGTGCCTGGATGCTAGGTTTGGAGGCCGGAAACACCATATATTTT. This gives the protein CAWMLGLEAGNTIYF.